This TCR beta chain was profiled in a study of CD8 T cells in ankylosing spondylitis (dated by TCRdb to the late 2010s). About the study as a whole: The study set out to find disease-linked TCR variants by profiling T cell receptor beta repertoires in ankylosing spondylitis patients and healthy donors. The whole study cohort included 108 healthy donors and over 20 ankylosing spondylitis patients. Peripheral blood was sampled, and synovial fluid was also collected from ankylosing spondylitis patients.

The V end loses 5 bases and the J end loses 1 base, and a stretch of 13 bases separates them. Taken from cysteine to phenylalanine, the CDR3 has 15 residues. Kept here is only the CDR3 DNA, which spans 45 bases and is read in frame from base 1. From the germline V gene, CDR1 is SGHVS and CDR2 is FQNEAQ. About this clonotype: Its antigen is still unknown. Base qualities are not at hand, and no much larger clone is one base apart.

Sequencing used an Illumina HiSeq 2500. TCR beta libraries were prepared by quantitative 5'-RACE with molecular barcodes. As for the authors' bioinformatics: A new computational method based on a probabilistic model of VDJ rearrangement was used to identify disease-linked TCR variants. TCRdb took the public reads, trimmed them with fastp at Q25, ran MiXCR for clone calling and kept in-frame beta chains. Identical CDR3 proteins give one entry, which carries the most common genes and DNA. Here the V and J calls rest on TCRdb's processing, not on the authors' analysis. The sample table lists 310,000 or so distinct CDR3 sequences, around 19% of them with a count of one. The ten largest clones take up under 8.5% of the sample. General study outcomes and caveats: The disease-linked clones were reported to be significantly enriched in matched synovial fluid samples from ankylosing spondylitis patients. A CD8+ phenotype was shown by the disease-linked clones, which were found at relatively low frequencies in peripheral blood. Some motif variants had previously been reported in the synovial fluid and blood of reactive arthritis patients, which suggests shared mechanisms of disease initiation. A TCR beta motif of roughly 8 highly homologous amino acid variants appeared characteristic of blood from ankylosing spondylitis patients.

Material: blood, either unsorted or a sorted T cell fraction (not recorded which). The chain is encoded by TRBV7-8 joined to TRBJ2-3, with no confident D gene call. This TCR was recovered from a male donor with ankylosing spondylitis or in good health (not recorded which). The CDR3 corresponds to CASSLVASRTDTQYF. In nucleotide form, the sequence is TGTGCCAGCAGCCTGGTGGCGTCTCGCACAGATACGCAGTATTTT.